This T cell receptor beta chain was captured in a study of cytomegalovirus exposure and HLA in healthy donors. CDR1 LGHNA and CDR2 YNFKEQ come from the germline V gene. The CDR3 has 15 amino acids. With V trimmed by 3 bases and J by 3 bases, 6 bases remained unmatched. Generated by immunoSEQ multiplex PCR, the TCRdb table keeps only in-frame clones and is missing some. There are over 45,000 clones in the sample; more than 80% occur only once, and around 1.1% lies in the top ten. The donors were in the roughly 120-subject validation cohort; that cohort was separate from the approximately 700-subject first cohort.

Sequenced input: PBMCs. This TCR derives from a man younger than 35 in good health and CMV-seronegative. The V gene is TRBV4-2, the J gene TRBJ2-7; 9 bases are a match to TRBD2. The chain's CDR3 is CASSQAGTSLYEQYF. CDR3 DNA sequence: TGTGCCAGCAGCCAGGCCGGGACTAGCCTCTACGAGCAGTACTTC.